This T cell receptor (beta chain) was sequenced for a study of control samples from healthy donors and cancer patients. Measured with immunoSEQ multiplex PCR; TCRdb has only the in-frame clones, and not every one. The sample shows about 110,000 clones, roughly four fifths of them seen only once. The CDR3 contains 16 residues. Germline V CDR1 and CDR2: SGHDT, YYEEEE. V shed 4 bases and J shed 4 bases, with 20 bases lying between them. The TCR was taken from a young man in good health. This rearrangement joins TRBV5-6 to TRBJ1-2, with D perhaps TRBD1 (6 bases). The sample consisted of blood. CDR3 region: CASSLVPTGKGYGYTF. The CDR3 nucleotides are TGTGCCAGCAGCCTGGTCCCCACAGGGAAGGGCTATGGCTACACCTTC. The full variable domain, with the rest looked up from reference TRBV5-6 and TRBJ1-2, is DAGVTQSPTHLIKTRGQQVTLRCSPKSGHDTVSWYQQALGQGPQFIFQYYEEEERQRGNFPDRFSGHQFPNYSSELNVNALLLGDSALYLCASSLVPTGKGYGYTFGSGTRLTVV.